The 15 T cell receptor beta chains reported below all come from one sample, sequenced in a study of T cell responses to AZD1222 COVID-19 vaccine. Sequenced by immunoSEQ multiplex PCR; TCRdb stores in-frame clones only, minus some. The repertoire includes about 4,600 clones, 75% to 90% of them detected once, and 5.2% sits in the top ten. The sample was peripheral blood, taken 28 days after the second AZD1222 dose. Receptors were obtained from an adult who received the AZD1222 COVID-19 vaccine.

A few counts support this clone. V and J are TRBV5-1 and TRBJ1-6; D gene uncertain. The CDR3 spans 15 residues. Per germline, CDR1 SGHRS and CDR2 YFSETQ. The V end lost 4 bases, the J end lost 6 bases, and 14 bases lay between the germline ends. The CDR3 bases are TGCGCCAGCAGCCTCCAAGGAGAATCTAATTCACCCCTCCACTTT. It yields the protein CASSLQGESNSPLHF.

The J gene is TRBJ1-6, the V gene TRBV11-2, with no clear D. CDR1 SGHAT and CDR2 FQNNGV come from the germline V gene. The ends were cut back, 2 bases at V and 7 bases at J, with 18 bases in the middle. This CDR3 is built from 17 residues. CDR3 residues: CASSLRVGRGGNSPLHF. The DNA of the CDR3 is TGTGCCAGCAGCTTACGCGTCGGACGCGGAGGGAATTCACCCCTCCACTTT.

The V call is TRBV28, the J call TRBJ1-4; 7 nucleotides line up with TRBD1. Trimming cost V 1 base and J 5 bases; bases outside gene matches: 7. There are 16 residues in the CDR3. CDR1 is MDHEN, CDR2 SYDVKM, per germline. The CDR3 nucleotides read TGTGCCAGCAGTTTATTGATAGGGGGCAAGAATGAAAAACTGTTTTTT. Amino acid sequence: CASSLLIGGKNEKLFF.

The chain carries TRBV5-6 and TRBJ1-2, with 12 bases matching TRBD1. The germline CDR1 and CDR2 sequences are SGHDT and YYEEEE. Unmatched junction bases numbered 10, after V lost 1 base and J lost 3 bases. The length of the CDR3 is 18 residues. The chain's CDR3 is CASSLYGTGGDMDYGYTF. The CDR3 DNA follows: TGTGCCAGCAGCTTGTATGGGACAGGGGGCGATATGGACTATGGCTACACCTTC. Based on the CDR3 plus reference TRBV5-6 and TRBJ1-2, the full variable domain is DAGVTQSPTHLIKTRGQQVTLRCSPKSGHDTVSWYQQALGQGPQFIFQYYEEEERQRGNFPDRFSGHQFPNYSSELNVNALLLGDSALYLCASSLYGTGGDMDYGYTFGSGTRLTVV.

This rearrangement joins TRBV5-1 to TRBJ1-5, with no clear D. The CDR3 loop spans 15 amino acids. Germline V gene sequence: CDR1 SGHRS, CDR2 YFSETQ. Trimming cost V 3 bases and J 4 bases, with 14 bases left between them. The CDR3, as DNA: TGCGCCAGCAGCTCTGACTGGGGAGGGAATCAGCCCCAGCATTTT. It encodes CASSSDWGGNQPQHF.

J is TRBJ1-1 and V is TRBV7-2; 8 positions match TRBD1. The germline CDR1 and CDR2 sequences are SGHTA and FQGNSA. V gave up 4 bases and J gave up 6 bases; unmatched junction bases: 7. This CDR3 region has 14 residues. The CDR3 DNA is TGTGCCAGCAGCTCGGCAGGGGGCGCCGCTGAAGCTTTCTTT. The encoded protein is CASSSAGGAAEAFF.

The J gene is TRBJ1-6, the V gene TRBV7-2; a possible D gene is TRBD1 (6 bases). Germline loops: CDR1 SGHTA, CDR2 FQGNSA. Trimming took 5 bases from V and 4 from J, leaving 18 bases between them. This CDR3 region has 17 residues. For the CDR3, the DNA is TGTGCCAGCAGCCCAAGGGGGGGAGCAGTTTATAATTCACCCCTCCACTTT. Translated, it gives CASSPRGGAVYNSPLHF.

The chain carries TRBV13 and TRBJ1-6, with D possibly matching TRBD1 (6 bases). CDR1 and CDR2 from the germline V gene are PRHDT and FYEKMQ (reference sequence). With 7 bases removed from V and 7 bases from J, the gap between germline ends came to 14 bases. The CDR3 runs to 14 residues. CDR3 sequence reads: CASKKGQHNSPLHF. The DNA for the CDR3 is TGTGCCAGCAAAAAAGGACAGCACAATTCACCCCTCCACTTT.

The chain is built from TRBV20-1 and TRBJ1-5, with D maybe TRBD1 (5 bases). The germline gives CDR1 DFQATT, CDR2 SNEGSKA (reference sequence). Deletions cut 7 bases from V and 7 bases from J, with 11 bases between. The length of the CDR3 is 11 residues. The CDR3 region is CSVPGVQPQHF. CDR3 nucleotide sequence: TGCAGTGTCCCGGGGGTCCAGCCCCAGCATTTT.

The chain employs TRBV19 and TRBJ1-5; weak D call: TRBD1 (5 bases). The CDR3 has 14 residues. V was clipped by 5 bases and J by 3 bases, with 11 bases between them. Germline V gene sequence: CDR1 LNHDA, CDR2 SQIVND (reference sequence). The CDR3 loop is CASSAGPINQPQHF. The CDR3 DNA reads TGTGCCAGTAGTGCGGGACCTATCAATCAGCCCCAGCATTTT.

The chain recombines TRBV28 with TRBJ1-2, with D unresolved. V was pared by 1 base and J by 10 bases, with 10 bases between. The V gene's germline CDR1 is MDHEN and CDR2 SYDVKM. This CDR3 contains 12 residues. This CDR3 is CASSLLRDAYTF. CDR3 DNA sequence: TGTGCCAGCAGTTTATTGCGAGACGCCTACACCTTC.

The chain combines TRBV4-1 with TRBJ2-3, with D possibly matching TRBD1 (5 bases). This CDR3 spans 15 amino acids. Per the germline V gene, CDR1 is MGHRA and CDR2 is YSYEKL. V gave up 3 bases and J gave up 4 bases, with 14 bases separating them. The DNA for the CDR3 is TGCGCCAGCAGCCACAGGGCGCAGTTCCCAGATACGCAGTATTTT. Protein product: CASSHRAQFPDTQYF.

The rearrangement uses TRBV2 and TRBJ1-1, with D possibly being TRBD1 (6 bases). Germline V gene data show CDR1 as SNHLY and CDR2 as FYNNEI. The germline V and J ends were trimmed by 8 bases and 1 base, with 11 bases remaining between them. The CDR3 runs to 13 residues. The CDR3 reads CASLWTENTEAFF. For the CDR3, the DNA is TGTGCCAGCTTATGGACAGAGAACACTGAAGCTTTCTTT.

The rearrangement uses TRBV19 and TRBJ1-3; D may be TRBD1 (5 bases). Looked up from germline, CDR1 is LNHDA and CDR2 is SQIVND (reference sequence). Trimming removed 3 bases at V and 2 bases at J, with 20 bases between. This CDR3 region has 18 residues. The CDR3 DNA reads TGTGCCAGTAGTATCCCCACTCGAAGGGGCACTACTGGAAACACCATATATTTT. Translation gives CASSIPTRRGTTGNTIYF.

CDR3 residues: CASSLTGQPNQPQHF. In DNA form, the CDR3 reads TGTGCCAGCAGCCTTACGGGACAGCCCAATCAGCCCCAGCATTTT. This chain connects TRBV7-2 to TRBJ1-5; 7 nucleotides align to TRBD1. The CDR3 is 15 amino acids. Per the germline V gene, CDR1 is SGHTA and CDR2 is FQGNSA. Trimming removed 5 bases from V and 3 bases from J; junction bases left unmatched: 7. Full variable domain (rest looked up from reference TRBV7-2 and TRBJ1-5): GAGVSQSPSNKVTEKGKDVELRCDPISGHTALYWYRQSLGQGLEFLIYFQGNSAPDKSGLPSDRFSAERTGGSVSTLTIQRTQQEDSAVYLCASSLTGQPNQPQHFGDGTRLSIL.